One sample yielded the 11 T cell receptor beta chains listed below, sequenced in a study of cytomegalovirus exposure and HLA in healthy donors (dated by TCRdb to 2015 to 2018). The receptor library was made with the immunoSEQ multiplex PCR assay. TCRdb's version of the immuneACCESS table is confined to in-frame rearrangements and falls short of the full clone set. An unresolved V gene accounts for under half of the shortfall where checked; the remainder is of unknown origin. In all, the sample holds some 140,000 clones, and about 80% of those were seen once. The ten biggest clones cover 25% to 30% of the sample. Sequenced: PBMCs. All receptors come from a man younger than 40 in good health and CMV-seropositive.

The rearrangement uses TRBV4-1 and TRBJ2-7, with 9 bases matching TRBD2. This CDR3 has 18 residues. Germline CDR1 reads MGHRA; CDR2 reads YSYEKL. Unmatched junction bases numbered 12, after V lost 0 bases and J lost 3 bases. The CDR3 sequence: CASSQEGPTGLALYEQYF. CDR3 nucleotides: TGCGCCAGCAGCCAAGAGGGTCCAACGGGACTAGCCCTCTACGAGCAGTACTTC.

This chain joins TRBV30 and TRBJ1-1; D might be TRBD1 (5 bases). V gave up 0 bases and J gave up 4 bases, with 15 bases separating them. The CDR3 has 15 amino acids. Germline V gene lookup returns CDR1 GTSNPN and CDR2 SVGIG (reference sequence). In nucleotides, the CDR3 is TGTGCCTGGAGTGTGATAGGGGTAAGTGGCACTGAAGCTTTCTTT. Protein: CAWSVIGVSGTEAFF.

The chain has TRBV5-5 and TRBJ2-3, with TRBD2 matching 8 bases. The CDR3 has 14 amino acids. Trimming took 0 bases from V and 4 from J; bases not matched to a gene: 1. The V gene's germline CDR1 is SGHKS and CDR2 YYEKEE (reference sequence). CDR3 bases: TGTGCCAGCAGCTTGGCGACTAGCGCAGATACGCAGTATTTT. Its translation: CASSLATSADTQYF.

The gene calls are TRBV2 and TRBJ1-2; 10 bases are shared with TRBD1. V gave up 5 bases and J gave up 5 bases; unmatched junction bases: 5. The CDR3 is made up of 14 amino acids. CDR1 is SNHLY, CDR2 FYNNEI, per germline. CDR3 sequence (DNA): TGTGCCAGCAGTACAGGGACAGGGGTTTATGGCTACACCTTC. Its translation is CASSTGTGVYGYTF. Complete variable domain (other parts from reference TRBV2 and TRBJ1-2): EPEVTQTPSHQVTQMGQEVILRCVPISNHLYFYWYRQILGQKVEFLVSFYNNEISEKSEIFDDQFSVERPDGSNFTLKIRSTKLEDSAMYFCASSTGTGVYGYTFGSGTRLTVV.

The rearrangement joins TRBV7-7 to TRBJ2-1; possibly TRBD1 for D (6 bases). Germline CDR1 SSHAT, CDR2 FNYEAQ (reference sequence). The V gene lost 5 bases and the J gene lost 8 bases, with 16 bases spanning the gap. The CDR3 covers 14 residues. The CDR3 protein is CASSPRDNEDEQFF. Here the CDR3 DNA reads TGTGCCAGCAGCCCTCGGGACAACGAGGATGAGCAGTTCTTC.

This chain joins TRBV6-6 and TRBJ2-3; 9 nucleotides line up with TRBD2. J was trimmed by 2 bases and V by 8 bases; bases with no gene match: 2. CDR3 size: 13 residues. CDR1 and CDR2 (germline): MNHNY, SVGAGI (reference sequence). Here the CDR3 reads CASLAGFTDTQYF. The CDR3 bases are TGTGCCAGCCTAGCGGGGTTCACAGATACGCAGTATTTT.

The V gene is TRBV2, the J gene TRBJ1-1, with TRBD1 identical over 7 bases. Germline V gene sequence: CDR1 SNHLY, CDR2 FYNNEI. V was pared by 8 bases and J by 4 bases, with 7 bases of the junction left unmatched. This CDR3 region has 13 residues. In DNA form, the CDR3 reads TGTGCCAGCTTTTCGACAGGGCGCACTGAAGCTTTCTTT. As protein: CASFSTGRTEAFF.

A remark on this clone: The same CDR3 arises from other DNA sequences in this sample as well. The rearrangement links TRBV9 to TRBJ2-7; TRBD2 matches at 7 bases. Germline V CDR1 and CDR2: SGDLS, YYNGEE. V lost 0 bases to trimming and J lost 3 bases; unmatched junction nucleotides: 3. The CDR3 spans 14 residues. The chain's CDR3 is CASSVDGGSYEQYF. Written as DNA, the CDR3 is TGTGCCAGCAGCGTAGACGGGGGGAGCTACGAGCAGTACTTC.

This clone was seen only a few times. The V and J genes are TRBV4-3 and TRBJ2-7; maybe TRBD1 (5 bases). CDR1 and CDR2 from the germline V gene are LGHNA and YSLEER. This CDR3 region has 15 residues. V was pared by 1 base and J by 6 bases, with 16 bases between. CDR3 region: CASSQGRRQGGEQYF. The CDR3 DNA reads TGCGCCAGCAGCCAAGGGCGACGGCAGGGTGGCGAGCAGTACTTC.

The genes are TRBV6-6 and TRBJ2-3; TRBD2 might be the D (6 bases). The CDR3 runs 14 residues. V dropped 9 bases and J dropped 3 bases, with 16 bases sitting between them. The germline CDR1 and CDR2 sequences are MNHNY and SVGAGI (reference sequence). The CDR3: CASWSRGSTDTQYF. In DNA, the CDR3 is TGTGCCAGTTGGTCCCGGGGGAGTACAGATACGCAGTATTTT.

The CDR3 sequence: CASSSLLTGAYNEQFF. The DNA for the CDR3 is TGTGCCAGCAGCTCCCTGTTGACAGGGGCGTACAATGAGCAGTTCTTC. The chain is built from TRBV7-9 and TRBJ2-1; 8 nucleotides agree with TRBD1. Trimming took 4 bases from V and 4 from J; bases not matched to a gene: 9. Germline V gives CDR1 SEHNR, CDR2 FQNEAQ (reference sequence). The CDR3 has 16 amino acids.